This TCR beta chain stems from a study of control samples from healthy donors and cancer patients. Germline CDR1 is SGHNT and CDR2 is YYREEE (reference sequence). The J segment lost 2 bases and the V segment lost 7 bases, leaving 4 bases of the junction unmatched. CDR3 length equals 14 residues. TCRdb's copy holds only in-frame clones and misses some; the assay was immunoSEQ multiplex PCR. Found here are tens of thousands of clones, around 89% of them singletons; the top ten hold around 5.4%. The sequencing input was PBMCs. The source is a man aged 55 to 70 with colorectal cancer. The rearrangement links TRBV5-4 to TRBJ1-1, with 11 positions matching TRBD1. The CDR3 spells CASGGTGGNTEAFF. The CDR3 nucleotides are TGTGCCAGCGGGGGGACAGGGGGTAACACTGAAGCTTTCTTT.